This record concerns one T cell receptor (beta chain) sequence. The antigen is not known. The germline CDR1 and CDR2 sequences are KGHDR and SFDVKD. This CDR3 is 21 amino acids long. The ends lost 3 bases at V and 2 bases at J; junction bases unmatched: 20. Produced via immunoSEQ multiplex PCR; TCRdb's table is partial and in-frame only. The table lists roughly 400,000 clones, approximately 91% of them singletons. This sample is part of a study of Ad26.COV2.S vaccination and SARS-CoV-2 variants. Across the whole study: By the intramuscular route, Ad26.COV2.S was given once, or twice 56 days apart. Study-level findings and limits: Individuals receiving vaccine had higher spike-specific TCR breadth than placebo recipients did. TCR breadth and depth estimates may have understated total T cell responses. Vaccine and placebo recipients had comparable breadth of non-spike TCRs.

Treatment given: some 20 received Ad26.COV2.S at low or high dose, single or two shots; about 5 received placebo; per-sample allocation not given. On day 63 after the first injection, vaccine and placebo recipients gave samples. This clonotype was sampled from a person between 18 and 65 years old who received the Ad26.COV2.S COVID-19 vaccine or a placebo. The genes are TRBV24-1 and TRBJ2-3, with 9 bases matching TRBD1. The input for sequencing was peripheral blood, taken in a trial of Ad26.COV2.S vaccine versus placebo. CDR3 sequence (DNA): TGTGCCACCAGTGATCCCGGGACAGGGACTAACGAGGGCCCCCTCACAGATACGCAGTATTTT. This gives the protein CATSDPGTGTNEGPLTDTQYF.